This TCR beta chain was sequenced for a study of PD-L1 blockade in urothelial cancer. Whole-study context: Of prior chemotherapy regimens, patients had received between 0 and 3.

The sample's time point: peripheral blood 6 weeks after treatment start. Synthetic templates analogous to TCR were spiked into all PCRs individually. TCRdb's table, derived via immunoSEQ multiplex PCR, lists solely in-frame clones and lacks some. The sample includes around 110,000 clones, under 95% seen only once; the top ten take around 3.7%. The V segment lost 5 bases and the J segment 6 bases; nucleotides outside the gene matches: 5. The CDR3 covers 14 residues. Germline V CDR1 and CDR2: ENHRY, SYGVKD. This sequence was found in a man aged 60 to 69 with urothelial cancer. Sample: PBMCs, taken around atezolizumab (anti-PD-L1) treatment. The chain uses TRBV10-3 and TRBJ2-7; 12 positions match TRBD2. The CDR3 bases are TGTGCCATCAGTACGACTAGCGGGAGACTCGAGCAGTACTTC. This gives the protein CAISTTSGRLEQYF.